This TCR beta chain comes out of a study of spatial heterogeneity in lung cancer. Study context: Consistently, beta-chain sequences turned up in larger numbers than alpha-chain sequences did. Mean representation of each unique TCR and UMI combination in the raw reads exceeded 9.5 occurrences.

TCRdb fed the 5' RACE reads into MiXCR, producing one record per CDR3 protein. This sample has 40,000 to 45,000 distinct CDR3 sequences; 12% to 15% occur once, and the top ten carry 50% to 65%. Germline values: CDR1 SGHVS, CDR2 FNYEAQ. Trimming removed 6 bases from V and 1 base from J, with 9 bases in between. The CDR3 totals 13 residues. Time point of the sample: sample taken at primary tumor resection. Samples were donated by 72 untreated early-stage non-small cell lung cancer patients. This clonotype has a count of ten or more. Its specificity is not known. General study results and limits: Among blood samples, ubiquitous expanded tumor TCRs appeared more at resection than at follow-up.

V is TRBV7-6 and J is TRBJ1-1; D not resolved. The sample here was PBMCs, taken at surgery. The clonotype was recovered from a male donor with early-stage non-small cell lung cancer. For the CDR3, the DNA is TGTGCCAGCAGTCTCTGGGCGAACACTGAAGCTTTCTTT. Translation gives CASSLWANTEAFF.